This T cell receptor (beta chain) comes out of a study of T cell responses to AZD1222 COVID-19 vaccine. CDR1 and CDR2 from the germline V gene are SQVTM and ANQGSEA. There are 11 residues in the CDR3. Trimming shortened V by 7 bases and J by 4 bases, and 8 bases separated the two germline ends. Clones were sequenced by immunoSEQ multiplex PCR, and TCRdb holds only the in-frame ones, with some missing. The sample consists of roughly 120,000 clones, 90% to 95% of them appearing once. This chain links TRBV29-1 with TRBJ2-1; D gene unclear. The TCR sequence derives from an adult in good health. The material was peripheral blood, obtained on day 0 of AZD1222 vaccination. In DNA, the CDR3 is TGCAGCGGCCGCGTATACAATGAGCAGTTCTTC. It translates to CSGRVYNEQFF.